This T cell receptor beta chain was observed in a study of OX40 agonist ivuxolimab in advanced cancers. The overall study: Patients with hepatocellular carcinoma, melanoma, renal cell or head and neck cancer made up the dose-escalation patients. Cohort: 65% to 90% men, mean age 60, aged roughly 23 to 79.

This clone has a single count. Germline lookup yields CDR1 MNHNY and CDR2 SVGAGI (reference sequence). The V end was cut by 2 bases, the J end by 7 bases, with 12 bases between. The CDR3 runs 14 residues. Profiled with immunoSEQ multiplex PCR; TCRdb holds only in-frame clones, not every one. The sample lists about 15,000 clones, approximately 80% occurring once. The chain employs TRBV6-6 and TRBJ2-1, with D tentatively TRBD1 (5 bases). The clonotype originates from an adult with an advanced solid tumor such as melanoma, head and neck, liver or kidney cancer. Material: CD4+ or CD8+ T cells sorted from blood, obtained in a trial of the OX40 agonist ivuxolimab. The CDR3 sequence is CASSYSDSSNEQFF. The DNA for the CDR3 is TGTGCCAGCAGTTACAGTGACAGTTCTAATGAGCAGTTCTTC.